Presented here are 15 T cell receptor beta chains from one specimen sequenced in a study of beta chain features in type 1 diabetes. The authors reverse transcribed all of the isolated RNA, so sequencing captured expressed TCRB transcripts. TCRdb's table, derived via immunoSEQ multiplex PCR, lists solely in-frame clones and lacks some. This sample has a few hundred thousand clones, with around 15% found just once. Sequencing was done on a sample of naive CD4+ T cells from blood. Receptors were obtained from a young woman in good health.

The chain joins TRBV9 to TRBJ2-6, with D perhaps matching TRBD2 (7 bases). Germline V gene sequence: CDR1 SGDLS, CDR2 YYNGEE. The CDR3 sequence is 19 residues long. The V end was cut by 4 bases, the J end by 1 base, with 21 bases between. The CDR3 here is CASSKRDTPRVSGANVLTF. The CDR3 coding sequence is TGTGCCAGCAGCAAGCGGGACACCCCGCGGGTATCTGGGGCCAACGTCCTGACTTTC.

The chain uses TRBV7-3 and TRBJ2-1; 10 nucleotides agree with TRBD2. Germline V gives CDR1 SGHTA, CDR2 FQGTGA. V lost 5 bases, J lost 0 bases, and 4 bases stayed unmatched. The CDR3 is made up of 16 amino acids. This CDR3 is CASSTTSGTSYNEQFF. DNA for the CDR3: TGTGCCAGCAGCACCACTAGCGGGACCTCCTACAATGAGCAGTTCTTC. Using reference TRBV7-3 and TRBJ2-1 for the parts outside the CDR3, the full variable domain is GAGVSQTPSNKVTEKGKYVELRCDPISGHTALYWYRQSLGQGPEFLIYFQGTGAADDSGLPNDRFFAVRPEGSVSTLKIQRTERGDSAVYLCASSTTSGTSYNEQFFGPGTRLTVL.

The chain uses TRBV7-9 and TRBJ1-2; 8 nucleotides line up with TRBD1. This CDR3 has 17 amino acids. The germline gives CDR1 SEHNR, CDR2 FQNEAQ (reference sequence). Trimming cost V 6 bases and J 0 bases; bases outside gene matches: 12. Here the CDR3 DNA reads TGTGCCAGCAGTTCTTATCCGGGACAGGCTTCTAACTATGGCTACACCTTC. This sequence encodes CASSSYPGQASNYGYTF.

This clone was seen a handful of times. The chain carries TRBV19 and TRBJ1-1, with D perhaps TRBD1 (6 bases). Germline CDR1 and CDR2: LNHDA and SQIVND (reference sequence). This CDR3 has 16 amino acids. V was shortened by 7 bases and J by 7 bases, with 25 bases between the two germline ends. CDR3 nucleotides: TGTGCCAGTACCCTGCGGGGGTTGGCGAGGGGGAATGAAGCTTTCTTT. Translated: CASTLRGLARGNEAFF.

This chain uses TRBV30 with TRBJ2-2, with D maybe TRBD1 (5 bases). V was pared by 2 bases and J by 3 bases, with 16 bases between. CDR1 is GTSNPN, CDR2 SVGIG, per germline (reference sequence). The CDR3 consists of 16 residues. CDR3 region: CAWSRGTTGYTGELFF. The CDR3 DNA follows: TGTGCCTGGAGTAGGGGTACGACTGGGTACACCGGGGAGCTGTTTTTT. The full variable domain, with the rest looked up from reference TRBV30 and TRBJ2-2, is SQTIHQWPATLVQPVGSPLSLECTVEGTSNPNLYWYRQAAGRGLQLLFYSVGIGQISSEVPQNLSASRPQDRQFILSSKKLLLSDSGFYLCAWSRGTTGYTGELFFGEGSRLTVL.

The rearrangement uses TRBV2 and TRBJ1-2; 7 bases line up with TRBD1. This CDR3 is built from 16 residues. Germline V gene sequence: CDR1 SNHLY, CDR2 FYNNEI. Trimming cost V 3 bases and J 6 bases; bases outside gene matches: 13. The CDR3 loop is CASSDDRAGRGHGYTF. CDR3 bases: TGTGCCAGCAGTGATGACAGGGCTGGTCGGGGTCATGGCTACACCTTC.

This rearrangement joins TRBV2 to TRBJ2-1, with D perhaps matching TRBD1 (6 bases). Germline CDR1 reads SNHLY; CDR2 reads FYNNEI. This CDR3 has 12 amino acids. Between the trimmed V and J ends, which lost 7 bases and 8 bases, there was a span of 12 bases. The CDR3 sequence: CASTFQGYEQFF. The CDR3 DNA reads TGTGCCAGCACTTTCCAGGGGTATGAGCAGTTCTTC. The full variable domain, completed using reference TRBV2 and TRBJ2-1, is EPEVTQTPSHQVTQMGQEVILRCVPISNHLYFYWYRQILGQKVEFLVSFYNNEISEKSEIFDDQFSVERPDGSNFTLKIRSTKLEDSAMYFCASTFQGYEQFFGPGTRLTVL.

This clone was seen a single time. The chain couples TRBV5-1 to TRBJ2-7; D may be TRBD2 (6 bases). The germline gives CDR1 SGHRS, CDR2 YFSETQ. Between the trimmed V and J ends, which lost 5 bases and 4 bases, there was a span of 16 bases. The CDR3 extends over 14 amino acids. CDR3 sequence reads: CASRIGGQEYEQYF. The DNA of the CDR3 is TGCGCCAGCAGAATTGGAGGGCAGGAATACGAGCAGTACTTC. Full variable domain (missing parts from reference TRBV5-1 and TRBJ2-7): KAGVTQTPRYLIKTRGQQVTLSCSPISGHRSVSWYQQTPGQGLQFLFEYFSETQRNKGNFPGRFSGRQFSNSRSEMNVSTLELGDSALYLCASRIGGQEYEQYFGPGTRLTVT.

This clone was seen a handful of times. The chain carries TRBV27 and TRBJ1-2; D perhaps matches TRBD1 (6 bases). Looked up from germline, CDR1 is MNHEY and CDR2 is SMNVEV (reference sequence). V lost 2 bases and J lost 0, with 10 bases in between. The CDR3 loop spans 15 amino acids. The CDR3, as DNA: TGTGCCAGCAGTTTAGCCGGGACACCTAACTATGGCTACACCTTC. Protein product: CASSLAGTPNYGYTF.

This clone was seen a few times. The genes are TRBV6-1 and TRBJ2-3, with 8 bases aligning to TRBD1. V dropped 4 bases and J dropped 0; count of bases not matched to a gene: 3. The CDR3 is made up of 15 amino acids. CDR1 and CDR2 from the germline V gene are MNHNS and SASEGT. The CDR3: CASSGDRGSTDTQYF. CDR3 DNA sequence: TGTGCCAGCAGTGGAGACAGGGGAAGCACAGATACGCAGTATTTT.

The V and J genes are TRBV15 and TRBJ1-2; D is possibly TRBD1 (6 bases). CDR1 LNHNV and CDR2 YYDKDF come from the germline V gene (reference sequence). Trimming shortened V by 5 bases and J by 6 bases, and 13 bases separated the two germline ends. The length of the CDR3 is 13 residues. The DNA for the CDR3 is TGTGCCACCAGCCTGACAGGCACAGATGGCTACACCTTC. Protein sequence: CATSLTGTDGYTF.

This clone was seen more than once but under ten times. This rearrangement joins TRBV6-1 to TRBJ2-7; D unclear. The CDR3 runs to 14 residues. The germline CDR1 and CDR2 sequences are MNHNS and SASEGT. The V gene lost 1 base and the J gene lost 2 bases, with 9 bases spanning the gap. This CDR3 reads CASSEVRETYEQYF. CDR3 nucleotides: TGTGCCAGCAGTGAAGTTCGCGAGACCTACGAGCAGTACTTC.

This rearrangement joins TRBV28 to TRBJ1-2; TRBD1 agrees at 9 bases. Germline trimming cut 7 bases from V and 3 bases from J; bases unmatched to any gene: 3. Per the germline V gene, CDR1 is MDHEN and CDR2 is SYDVKM. The CDR3 spans 13 residues. Written as DNA, the CDR3 is TGTGCCAGCACTCGGACAGGGGACTATGGCTACACCTTC. It encodes CASTRTGDYGYTF.

This chain joins TRBV7-2 and TRBJ2-1; 8 nucleotides agree with TRBD2. The J segment lost 8 bases and the V segment lost 3 bases, leaving 9 bases of the junction unmatched. The germline CDR1 and CDR2 sequences are SGHTA and FQGNSA. The CDR3 runs 15 residues. The CDR3 nucleotides read TGTGCCAGCAGCTTTTCCAGCGGGAGTAGGGATGAGCAGTTCTTC. This gives the protein CASSFSSGSRDEQFF.

The chain uses TRBV27 and TRBJ2-5, with 9 bases matching TRBD1. V shed 6 bases, J shed 4 bases, and the junction held 3 bases outside the gene matches. CDR3 length equals 13 residues. The germline gives CDR1 MNHEY, CDR2 SMNVEV (reference sequence). CDR3 amino acids: CASSRTGVETQYF. The CDR3 coding sequence is TGTGCCAGCAGCCGGACAGGGGTAGAGACCCAGTACTTC.